A single sample is the source of the 9 T cell receptor beta chains below, sequenced in a study of shared clonotypes between healthy human individuals. As defined, naive CD8 cells were CD45RO-negative and positively selected for CCR7, with terminally differentiated effector memory CD45RA+ cells excluded. This table comes from immunoSEQ multiplex PCR, and its TCRdb copy is limited to in-frame clones, with some not included. The top ten clones hold about 1.1% of a sample with over 2 million clones, just under 95% of them seen once. Source material: naive CD8+ T cells sorted from blood. Every receptor here comes from a man younger than 35 in good health.

The chain employs TRBV7-9 and TRBJ2-7; D remains ambiguous. Deletions cut 3 bases from V and 1 base from J, with 10 bases between. The CDR3 has 14 amino acids. The germline V gene encodes CDR1 SEHNR and CDR2 FQNEAQ (reference sequence). The DNA of the CDR3 is TGTGCCAGCAGCTTGGACCGGGCGTCCTACGAGCAGTACTTC. It specifies CASSLDRASYEQYF.

This sequence joins TRBV5-1 and TRBJ1-2; no reliable D call. Germline CDR1 and CDR2: SGHRS and YFSETQ. Trimming shortened V by 4 bases and J by 4 bases, and 17 bases separated the two germline ends. The CDR3 covers 15 residues. In DNA, the CDR3 is TGCGCCAGCAGCCCCCCTTTTCAGGCCACCTATGGCTACACCTTC. Translation gives CASSPPFQATYGYTF.

This clone appeared a single time. V usage is TRBV10-3 and J usage is TRBJ2-1, with D possibly matching TRBD2 (5 bases). The V and J ends lost 6 bases and 8 bases respectively, with 8 bases between them. The CDR3 spans 11 residues. Germline CDR1 reads ENHRY; CDR2 reads SYGVKD. The CDR3 loop reads CAIRGSDEQFF. The CDR3 DNA is TGTGCCATCAGGGGTAGCGATGAGCAGTTCTTC.

V and J are TRBV4-1 and TRBJ1-1; TRBD1 aligns across 9 bases. Looked up from germline, CDR1 is MGHRA and CDR2 is YSYEKL. The CDR3 length is 15 residues. V dropped 3 bases and J dropped 1; count of bases not matched to a gene: 3. The DNA of the CDR3 is TGCGCCAGCAGCCATGCGGGACAGGGGAACACTGAAGCTTTCTTT. Its protein product is CASSHAGQGNTEAFF.

The chain carries TRBV4-1 and TRBJ2-5; D may be TRBD2 (6 bases). The V end was cut by 4 bases, the J end by 5 bases, with 14 bases between. Germline CDR1 and CDR2: MGHRA and YSYEKL. The CDR3 runs 14 residues. The CDR3 is CASSLRDSQETQYF. CDR3 in DNA: TGCGCCAGCAGCCTCCGGGACTCCCAGGAGACCCAGTACTTC.

This sequence joins TRBV28 and TRBJ1-5; no definite D call. Per germline, CDR1 MDHEN and CDR2 SYDVKM. The length of the CDR3 is 15 residues. Trimming pared 1 base from V and 5 bases from J, leaving 12 bases between. The CDR3 nucleotides are TGTGCCAGCAGTTTATCGTTTGAGGGTCATCAGCCCCAGCATTTT. Protein sequence: CASSLSFEGHQPQHF.

The gene calls are TRBV5-1 and TRBJ2-5, with D unclear. Between the trimmed V and J ends, which lost 3 bases and 3 bases, there was a span of 12 bases. The CDR3 extends over 14 amino acids. Germline V gene lookup returns CDR1 SGHRS and CDR2 YFSETQ. The DNA for the CDR3 is TGCGCCAGCAGCTGGCGAGGATGGGAAGAGACCCAGTACTTC. This gives the protein CASSWRGWEETQYF. The entire variable domain, with the rest obtained from reference TRBV5-1 and TRBJ2-5, is as follows: KAGVTQTPRYLIKTRGQQVTLSCSPISGHRSVSWYQQTPGQGLQFLFEYFSETQRNKGNFPGRFSGRQFSNSRSEMNVSTLELGDSALYLCASSWRGWEETQYFGPGTRLLVL.

The rearrangement joins TRBV5-1 to TRBJ2-7, with no clear D. V dropped 0 bases and J dropped 2 bases, with 12 bases sitting between them. CDR1 and CDR2 from the germline V gene are SGHRS and YFSETQ. The CDR3 spans 15 residues. The CDR3 nucleotides read TGCGCCAGCAGCTTGGAATTGAACAGCGCCTACGAGCAGTACTTC. It codes for CASSLELNSAYEQYF.

CDR3 residues: CASWDFTDTQYF. The CDR3 region has the DNA TGTGCCAGCTGGGACTTCACAGATACGCAGTATTTT. The chain recombines TRBV2 with TRBJ2-3, with TRBD2 as a possible D gene (6 bases). Trimming took off 8 bases at V and 2 bases at J, with 8 bases between the two ends. The CDR3 contains 12 residues. CDR1 is SNHLY, CDR2 FYNNEI, per germline.